The 11 T cell receptor beta chains in this list originate from one sample, sequenced in a study of CXCR3-negative and CXCR3-positive naive CD8 T cells. Through 5' RACE with UMI labels, the TRB cDNA libraries were prepared. TCRdb re-called the 5' RACE reads; every CDR3 protein appears as one record, without DNA. In all, the sample yields about 130,000 distinct CDR3 sequences. The sequenced sample was naive CXCR3- CD8+ T cells from blood. Specified subset: CD45RO-CCR7+CD27+CD95- naive CD8+ T cells lacking CXCR3 (TNR3-). These receptors all come from a human donor in good health. Some clones in this sample may be carry-over from other donors' samples.

J is TRBJ1-1 and V is TRBV19. This CDR3 has 13 amino acids. Germline V lookup: CDR1 LNHDA, CDR2 SQIVND (reference sequence). The chain's CDR3 is CASNLGANTEAFF.

The V call is TRBV20-1, the J call TRBJ2-3; TCRdb proposes TRBD1, but this gene call is untestable without DNA. The germline gives CDR1 DFQATT, CDR2 SNEGSKA (reference sequence). This CDR3 spans 14 amino acids. Here the CDR3 reads CSAFRDRNTDTQYF.

The CDR3 sequence: CASSWDRTYEQYF. This chain joins TRBV5-1 and TRBJ2-7. Germline V gene lookup returns CDR1 SGHRS and CDR2 YFSETQ. This CDR3 is built from 13 residues.

The rearrangement joins TRBV2 to TRBJ2-1. The CDR3 consists of 15 residues. Germline-derived CDR1 and CDR2 are SNHLY and FYNNEI. This chain's CDR3 is CASSGEESSYNEQFF. Complete variable domain (other parts from reference TRBV2 and TRBJ2-1): EPEVTQTPSHQVTQMGQEVILRCVPISNHLYFYWYRQILGQKVEFLVSFYNNEISEKSEIFDDQFSVERPDGSNFTLKIRSTKLEDSAMYFCASSGEESSYNEQFFGPGTRLTVL.

V gene TRBV5-6 combines with J gene TRBJ2-1. Germline CDR1 and CDR2: SGHDT and YYEEEE. There are 15 residues in the CDR3. The CDR3 protein is CASSLDRYTYNEQFF.

The chain employs TRBV20-1 and TRBJ2-1; TCRdb outputs TRBD2, but without DNA this stays unchecked. CDR1 DFQATT and CDR2 SNEGSKA come from the germline V gene (reference sequence). The CDR3 runs to 19 residues. CDR3 sequence: CSAYEDLSFAETSYNEQFF.

The genes are TRBV6-6 and TRBJ1-1; TCRdb reports TRBD1, a call that lacks DNA to check it against. This CDR3 is 16 amino acids long. Germline CDR1 and CDR2: MNHNY and SVGAGI (reference sequence). The CDR3 spells CASIYSGREMNTEAFF.

The chain links TRBV19 to TRBJ1-5. Germline values: CDR1 LNHDA, CDR2 SQIVND (reference sequence). The CDR3 is made up of 13 amino acids. The CDR3 sequence: CASKIGVAQPQHF.

The chain has TRBV29-1 and TRBJ1-2; lacking DNA, the TRBD1 call made by TCRdb goes unchecked. Germline assignment: CDR1 SQVTM and CDR2 ANQGSEA. The CDR3 is 14 amino acids. CDR3 amino acids: CSVSQGAGLYGYTF.

V and J are TRBV7-9 and TRBJ1-2; TCRdb selects TRBD1, and the lack of DNA leaves this call unchecked. The germline V gene has CDR1 SEHNR and CDR2 FQNEAQ (reference sequence). CDR3 length equals 14 residues. CDR3 in amino acids: CASSPLQGGYGYTF.

This rearrangement joins TRBV29-1 to TRBJ2-7; the TCRdb call, TRBD1, lacks DNA for checking. Germline V gene sequence: CDR1 SQVTM, CDR2 ANQGSEA. The CDR3 contains 14 residues. CDR3: CSVVDRGGTYEQYF.